This T cell receptor (beta chain) derives from a study of blood T cell repertoires in COVID-19. Overall study: PBMCs, B-cell-depleted T cells, or T cells provided the cDNA or gDNA that made up the material.

In the authors' methods: Using reference gene primer amplification, nucleated cell counts were estimated. Sequenced by immunoSEQ multiplex PCR; TCRdb stores in-frame clones only, minus some. V, J and clone size are those of that table, while D and trimming were read from the DNA. The sample includes over 100,000 clones, over 70% seen only once; the top ten take around 2.3%. The CDR3 totals 14 residues. The germline V and J ends were trimmed by 6 bases and 7 bases, with 16 bases remaining between them. Germline loops: CDR1 MNHEY, CDR2 SVGAGI. The chain employs TRBV6-5 and TRBJ1-5, with D possibly TRBD1 on 5 matching bases. Sequenced input: peripheral blood. This clonotype originated in a man aged 45-60 years with active COVID-19. The chain's CDR3 is CASRGDAGGQPQHF. CDR3 sequence (DNA): TGTGCCAGCAGGGGGGACGCCGGAGGGCAGCCCCAGCATTTT.